These T cell receptor beta chains were read from a single sample in a study of cytomegalovirus exposure and HLA in healthy donors. Assay used: immunoSEQ multiplex PCR; TCRdb lists only in-frame clones, some missing. This sample carries some 110,000 clones, with 6.8% going to the ten biggest clones. Material: PBMCs. These receptors all stem from a man aged 35 to 55 in good health and CMV-seropositive. Each CDR3 is given with its conserved first and last residue. Fields, in order: J gene, V gene, D gene, CDR3 DNA, CDR3 protein. The D gene is left open where the match is weak.

>TRBJ1-2|TRBV2|TRBD1
TGTGCCAGCAGGGGCCGACAGGGGGAAGCTAACTATGGCTACACCTTC
CASRGRQGEANYGYTF
>TRBJ2-7|TRBV6-1|.
TGTGCCAGCAGCGAAACGGGGTTTACCTACGAGCAGTACTTC
CASSETGFTYEQYF
>TRBJ2-7|TRBV6-5|.
TGTGCCGGCGGGCAACCCCCCTACGAGCAGTACTTC
CAGGQPPYEQYF
>TRBJ1-1|TRBV28|.
TGTGCCAGCAGTTTCGGGGGAATCATGAACACTGAAGCTTTCTTT
CASSFGGIMNTEAFF
>TRBJ2-5|TRBV7-6|.
TGTGCCAGCAGCTTAGGAACAGGACTACAAGAGACCCAGTACTTC
CASSLGTGLQETQYF
>TRBJ1-4|TRBV28|.
TGTGCCAGCAGTTTAAGGGGTAGGAGTGAAAAACTGTTTTTT
CASSLRGRSEKLFF
>TRBJ1-1|TRBV29-1|.
TGCAGCGTCGCTTCGGAGCCAGAAGCTTTCTTT
CSVASEPEAFF
>TRBJ1-4|TRBV2|TRBD1
TGTGCCAGCCACCAATCGGGACAGCATAATGAAAAACTGTTTTTT
CASHQSGQHNEKLFF
>TRBJ2-1|TRBV6-5|.
TGTGCCAGCACCCAGGGAGGCCAGCAGTTCTTC
CASTQGGQQFF
>TRBJ2-7|TRBV29-1|.
TGCAGCGTTTTCGGACAGTCCGGGTCTTACGAGCAGTACTTC
CSVFGQSGSYEQYF
>TRBJ1-2|TRBV6-1|TRBD1
TGTGCCAGCGGACAGGGGGCATCGGGAGGCTACACCTTC
CASGQGASGGYTF
>TRBJ2-7|TRBV29-1|.
TGCAGCGTTGAAGAGGCTGGTCAGCGGAGGGGAATTTACGAGCAGTACTTC
CSVEEAGQRRGIYEQYF
>TRBJ2-7|TRBV19|.
TGTGCCAGTAGGGGGGACGGGGACTCCTACGAGCAGTACTTC
CASRGDGDSYEQYF
>TRBJ1-2|TRBV9|.
TGTGCCAGCAGCGTCTGGGGGCGAACTAACTATGGCTACACCTTC
CASSVWGRTNYGYTF
>TRBJ1-5|TRBV28|.
TGTGCCAGCAAGGGGTCCCTTGGTCTGCCCCAGCATTTT
CASKGSLGLPQHF
>TRBJ2-1|TRBV5-1|.
TGCGCCAGCAGCTCCGACAATGAGCAGTTCTTC
CASSSDNEQFF
>TRBJ2-7|TRBV29-1|TRBD1
TGCAGCGGGATGGACAGGGGCTACGAGCAGTACTTC
CSGMDRGYEQYF
>TRBJ1-1|TRBV5-4|.
TGTGCCAGCAGCTTGGACAGGGACCCCCTGACTTACACTGAAGCTTTCTTT
CASSLDRDPLTYTEAFF
>TRBJ1-5|TRBV15|.
TGTGCCACCAGCAGCGGGGGGTGGCAGGGGCTAAATCAGCCCCAGCATTTT
CATSSGGWQGLNQPQHF
>TRBJ2-1|TRBV28|TRBD1
TGTGCCAGCAGTTTACCAGGGACAGGGTATGTCTATGAGCAGTTCTTC
CASSLPGTGYVYEQFF
>TRBJ1-1|TRBV6-5|.
TGTGCCAGCAGAAGAACAGGGAAAGCGGCTGAAGCTTTCTTT
CASRRTGKAAEAFF
>TRBJ2-5|TRBV4-1|TRBD1
TGCGCCAGCAGCCAAACGACAGGGTCCAGAGAGACCCAGTACTTC
CASSQTTGSRETQYF
>TRBJ2-1|TRBV7-8|.
TGTGCCAGCAGCTTAGGGGGGGGCGAAAAGCAGTTCTTC
CASSLGGGEKQFF
>TRBJ2-5|TRBV6-5|.
TGTGCCAGCAGGCCGGGAGACAGGGTGGCGGAGACCCAGTACTTC
CASRPGDRVAETQYF
>TRBJ1-1|TRBV29-1|TRBD1
TGCAGCGTACTAGTTAGACAGGGACGGACTGAAGCTTTCTTT
CSVLVRQGRTEAFF
>TRBJ2-7|TRBV11-2|TRBD1
TGTGCCAGCAGCTTAGATCATCCAGGGGGCATGTCCTACGAGCAGTACTTC
CASSLDHPGGMSYEQYF
>TRBJ2-2|TRBV30|.
TGTGCCTGGAGTCGAGATACCGGGGAGCTGTTTTTT
CAWSRDTGELFF
>TRBJ1-2|TRBV5-1|TRBD1
TGCGCCAGCAGCTTGGACTCCGGGACAGGGGGCATAGGAGGCTACACCTTC
CASSLDSGTGGIGGYTF
>TRBJ2-1|TRBV19|.
TGTGCCAGTACCTTGGGCAGGACAGTGTACAATGAGCAGTTCTTC
CASTLGRTVYNEQFF
>TRBJ2-3|TRBV7-3|.
TGTGCCAGCAGCCGATTGAGCGGCGGAGATACGCAGTATTTT
CASSRLSGGDTQYF
>TRBJ1-2|TRBV29-1|TRBD1
TGCAGCGGACAGGGGACCTATGGCTACACCTTC
CSGQGTYGYTF
>TRBJ1-2|TRBV7-6|.
TGTGCCAGCAGCTTAGGTCCGGGGATGAACTATGGCTACACCTTC
CASSLGPGMNYGYTF
>TRBJ2-5|TRBV5-1|TRBD2
TGCGCCAGCAGCTTGCGGGGAGGGGACCAAGAGACCCAGTACTTC
CASSLRGGDQETQYF
>TRBJ2-5|TRBV28|TRBD1
TGTGCCAGCAGTTTAAATTATTACAGGGGGCACAGAGAGCAGTACTTC
CASSLNYYRGHREQYF
>TRBJ1-1|TRBV29-1|TRBD1
TGCAGCGTTGAACCACAGGGGGCAGCTTTCTTT
CSVEPQGAAFF
>TRBJ2-7|TRBV18|.
TGTGCCAGCTCCCCCCAGAAGGGGCTCGAGCAGTACTTC
CASSPQKGLEQYF
>TRBJ2-7|TRBV21-1|.
TGTGCCAGCAGGGTAAACAGGGTGGACGAGCAGTACTTC
CASRVNRVDEQYF
>TRBJ1-5|TRBV5-6|TRBD1
TGTGCCAGCAGCCAGGGGGGTCACAATCAGCCCCAGCATTTT
CASSQGGHNQPQHF
>TRBJ2-7|TRBV18|TRBD2
TGTGCCAGCTCACCGGGACTAGCTTACGAGCAGTACTTC
CASSPGLAYEQYF
>TRBJ2-7|TRBV6-4|.
TGTGCCCAGCGGTCAGGGTGCGGGGTCGACGAGCAGTACTTC
CAQRSGCGVDEQYF
>TRBJ2-7|TRBV4-3|.
TGCGCCAGCAGCCAAGATCTAGGCTCCTCCTACGAGCAGTACTTC
CASSQDLGSSYEQYF
>TRBJ2-7|TRBV27|TRBD2
TGTGCCAGCAGTCCCCCCGGGGGAGGGGCATACGAGCAGTACTTC
CASSPPGGGAYEQYF